This entry concerns a single T cell receptor beta chain. RNA totalling roughly 0.45 to 1 ug underwent reverse transcription with random hexamers. TCRdb re-analysed the immunoSEQ multiplex PCR reads in MiXCR, keeping a single row per CDR3 protein. The sample shows hundreds of thousands of distinct CDR3 sequences, 90% to 95% of them seen only once. The source of the sample is a study of CD8 T cells in Susac syndrome. V shed 0 bases, J shed 4 bases, and the junction held 8 bases outside the gene matches. This CDR3 has 17 residues. The V call is TRBV23-1, the J call TRBJ2-2; 7 nucleotides align to TRBD2. TRBV23-1 is filed as an ORF, its function uncertain. This sequence originates from a human donor with multiple sclerosis. Sequencing was carried out using CD8+ T cells from PBMCs. As DNA, the CDR3 is TGCGCCAGCAGTCAATCTCAGGCGGGAGTGCTCACCGGGGAGCTGTTTTTT. Amino acids: CASSQSQAGVLTGELFF.